One and the same sample provided the 24 T cell receptor beta chains below, sequenced in a study of Ad26.COV2.S vaccination and SARS-CoV-2 variants (dated by TCRdb to about 2021). Library preparation employed the immunoSEQ multiplex PCR assay. The immuneACCESS repertoire file appears here via TCRdb, limited to in-frame rearrangements. These files lack a portion of the clones; in checked studies, under half of the deficit traces to unresolved V genes, and the cause of the others is not known. The sample table records hundreds of thousands of clones; around 89% of these occur just once. Of the sample, about 1.5% falls within the top ten clones. Interpreted using the paper, the treatment or condition label stands for: about 20 received Ad26.COV2.S at low or high dose, single or two shots; 5 received placebo; per-sample allocation not given. For vaccine and placebo recipients, repertoires were sequenced using samples collected on day 63 after the first injection.

This specimen consisted of peripheral blood, obtained in a trial of Ad26.COV2.S vaccine versus placebo. Source of these receptors: a person between 18 and 65 years old who received the Ad26.COV2.S COVID-19 vaccine or a placebo.

The chain has TRBV6-2 or TRBV6-3 and TRBJ1-5; 9 bases fit TRBD1. The CDR3 length is 16 residues. The J segment lost 2 bases and the V segment lost 10 bases, leaving 12 bases of the junction unmatched. CDR1 is MNHEY and CDR2 is SVGEGT in the germline V gene. CDR3 nucleotide sequence: TGTGCCATCTGCCCCGGGACAGGGACCGGCAATCAGCCCCAGCATTTT. It encodes CAICPGTGTGNQPQHF.

The chain has TRBV6-5 and TRBJ2-1, with D possibly called TRBD1 or TRBD2 (6 bases each). Germline loops: CDR1 MNHEY, CDR2 SVGAGI. V gave up 6 bases and J gave up 9 bases, with 12 bases separating them. The CDR3 has 12 residues. The CDR3 bases are TGTGCCAGCAGGGGGACGGGGGCTGAGCAGTTCTTC. Translating gives CASRGTGAEQFF.

The rearrangement joins TRBV4-3 to TRBJ1-2, with a possible D match to TRBD1 (5 bases). The germline V gene has CDR1 LGHNA and CDR2 YSLEER. This CDR3 contains 16 residues. The V and J ends lost 0 bases and 6 bases respectively, with 17 bases between them. The CDR3 spells CASSQEMLAGKDGYTF. Here the CDR3 DNA reads TGCGCCAGCAGCCAAGAAATGCTGGCAGGGAAGGATGGCTACACCTTC.

The chain links TRBV7-9 to TRBJ1-1, with D uncertain. Germline CDR1 SEHNR, CDR2 FQNEAQ (reference sequence). V was trimmed by 0 bases and J by 5 bases, leaving 7 bases between them. The CDR3 extends over 13 amino acids. The CDR3 reads CASSLAGETEAFF. CDR3 bases: TGTGCCAGCAGCTTAGCTGGGGAGACTGAAGCTTTCTTT. Full variable domain (missing parts from reference TRBV7-9 and TRBJ1-1): DTGVSQNPRHKITKRGQNVTFRCDPISEHNRLYWYRQTLGQGPEFLTYFQNEAQLEKSRLLSDRFSAERPKGSFSTLEIQRTEQGDSAMYLCASSLAGETEAFFGQGTRLTVV.

This rearrangement joins TRBV7-2 to TRBJ1-3, with D uncertain. CDR1 is SGHTA and CDR2 is FQGNSA in the germline V gene. Between the trimmed V and J ends, which lost 2 bases and 0 bases, there was a span of 17 bases. The CDR3 sequence is 18 residues long. This CDR3 is CASSLSVTGSNSGNTIYF. CDR3 bases: TGTGCCAGCAGCTTATCAGTCACCGGGTCTAACTCTGGAAACACCATATATTTT. Full variable domain (rest looked up from reference TRBV7-2 and TRBJ1-3): GAGVSQSPSNKVTEKGKDVELRCDPISGHTALYWYRQSLGQGLEFLIYFQGNSAPDKSGLPSDRFSAERTGGSVSTLTIQRTQQEDSAVYLCASSLSVTGSNSGNTIYFGEGSWLTVV.

The sample holds one count of this clone. The chain recombines TRBV19 with TRBJ2-1, with 10 bases aligning to TRBD2. From germline, CDR1 is LNHDA and CDR2 SQIVND (reference sequence). The CDR3 extends over 16 amino acids. Germline trimming cut 5 bases from V and 7 bases from J; bases unmatched to any gene: 11. The CDR3 spells CASSARDSGGFNEQFF. Here the CDR3 DNA reads TGTGCCAGTAGTGCTCGGGATAGCGGGGGGTTTAATGAGCAGTTCTTC.

The chain uses TRBV6-6 and TRBJ1-6, with a tentative D call TRBD1 (6 bases). This CDR3 spans 16 amino acids. Germline lookup yields CDR1 MNHNY and CDR2 SVGAGI (reference sequence). Trimming took off 2 bases at V and 7 bases at J, with 15 bases between the two ends. The CDR3 DNA is TGTGCCAGCAGTTACACCAAAGGGGGGCCGAATTCACCCCTCCACTTT. Protein product: CASSYTKGGPNSPLHF.

V gene TRBV5-4 combines with J gene TRBJ2-7, with 8 bases identical to TRBD2. CDR3 size: 15 residues. Germline loops: CDR1 SGHNT, CDR2 YYREEE (reference sequence). V gave up 3 bases and J gave up 2 bases; unmatched junction bases: 7. The CDR3, as DNA: TGTGCCAGCAGCTGGGGGGCGGGGGGCCCCTACGAGCAGTACTTC. Translation gives CASSWGAGGPYEQYF.

The chain carries TRBV5-4 and TRBJ2-7; D remains ambiguous. The CDR3 totals 15 residues. Germline-derived CDR1 and CDR2 are SGHNT and YYREEE (reference sequence). V lost 3 bases to trimming and J lost 6 bases, with 19 bases between them. The CDR3, as DNA: TGTGCCAGCAGCTCGCAGACGAAGGAAAGAGCCGAGCAGTACTTC. Amino acid sequence: CASSSQTKERAEQYF.

On this clone: Other DNA sequences in this specimen translate into the identical CDR3. This chain joins TRBV10-3 and TRBJ2-1, with TRBD2 identical over 8 bases. CDR1 and CDR2 from the germline V gene are ENHRY and SYGVKD. J gave up 4 bases and V 1 base, and 0 bases lay outside the gene matches. The CDR3 covers 14 residues. CDR3 bases: TGTGCCATCAGTGAGTTAGCGGGATACAATGAGCAGTTCTTC. It is translated as CAISELAGYNEQFF.

The rearrangement joins TRBV6-1 to TRBJ2-1; 7 nucleotides match TRBD2. After removal of 4 bases from V and 4 bases from J, the junction contained 10 bases not matched to a gene. The length of the CDR3 is 16 residues. CDR1 MNHNS and CDR2 SASEGT come from the germline V gene. The DNA for the CDR3 is TGTGCCAGCAGTGGCCGGACTTTGCGGGGGTACAATGAGCAGTTCTTC. It specifies CASSGRTLRGYNEQFF.

The chain couples TRBV6-2 or TRBV6-3 to TRBJ2-7, with no clear D. This CDR3 contains 11 residues. V dropped 2 bases and J dropped 6 bases, with 5 bases sitting between them. CDR1 is MNHEY and CDR2 is SVGEGT in the germline V gene. The CDR3 DNA reads as TGTGCCAGCAGTTACCGGGCCGAGCAGTACTTC. Translation gives CASSYRAEQYF.

The rearrangement uses TRBV6-5 and TRBJ2-3; D possibly corresponds to TRBD1 (5 bases). V was pared by 8 bases and J by 5 bases, with 14 bases between. The CDR3 totals 13 residues. Germline CDR1 reads MNHEY; CDR2 reads SVGAGI. CDR3 amino acids: CASAGFFEDTQYF. The CDR3 region has the DNA TGTGCCAGCGCAGGGTTCTTCGAAGATACGCAGTATTTT.

This rearrangement joins TRBV18 to TRBJ2-1; D gene ambiguous. The CDR3 contains 13 residues. The ends were cut back, 3 bases at V and 5 bases at J, with 8 bases in the middle. In germline, CDR1 is KGHSH, CDR2 LQKENI. CDR3 amino acids: CASSPPYNNEQFF. Here the CDR3 DNA reads TGTGCCAGCTCACCCCCTTATAACAATGAGCAGTTCTTC. The full variable domain, its missing parts supplied by reference TRBV18 and TRBJ2-1, is NAGVMQNPRHLVRRRGQEARLRCSPMKGHSHVYWYRQLPEEGLKFMVYLQKENIIDESGMPKERFSAEFPKEGPSILRIQQVVRGDSAAYFCASSPPYNNEQFFGPGTRLTVL.

This clone was counted a single time. The chain carries TRBV7-9 and TRBJ2-2, with D unclear. V gave up 5 bases and J gave up 0 bases, with 4 bases separating them. The CDR3 is 13 amino acids. Germline V gives CDR1 SEHNR, CDR2 FQNEAQ (reference sequence). The CDR3 is CASSPSNTGELFF. CDR3 DNA: TGTGCCAGCAGCCCATCGAACACCGGGGAGCTGTTTTTT. Complete variable domain (other parts from reference TRBV7-9 and TRBJ2-2): DTGVSQNPRHKITKRGQNVTFRCDPISEHNRLYWYRQTLGQGPEFLTYFQNEAQLEKSRLLSDRFSAERPKGSFSTLEIQRTEQGDSAMYLCASSPSNTGELFFGEGSRLTVL.

J is TRBJ1-1 and V is TRBV4-3; no firm D call. Deletions cut 3 bases from V and 0 bases from J, with 5 bases between. CDR3 length: 13 amino acids. CDR1 and CDR2 (germline): LGHNA, YSLEER. CDR3 sequence: CASSQFLNTEAFF. Written as DNA, the CDR3 is TGCGCCAGCAGCCAGTTTCTGAACACTGAAGCTTTCTTT.

The gene calls are TRBV6-6 and TRBJ1-6, with TRBD1 matching 11 bases. The CDR3 runs 15 residues. The trim removed 2 bases at V and 8 bases at J, leaving 2 bases unmatched. Germline assignment: CDR1 MNHNY and CDR2 SVGAGI (reference sequence). The CDR3, as DNA: TGTGCCAGCAGTTACCGGACAGGGGGCGATTCACCCCTCCACTTT. This codes for CASSYRTGGDSPLHF.

The chain employs TRBV5-6 and TRBJ2-7; D gene ambiguous. V was pared by 4 bases and J by 4 bases, with 21 bases between. CDR3 length equals 16 residues. Germline V lookup: CDR1 SGHDT, CDR2 YYEEEE. The CDR3, as DNA: TGTGCCAGCAGCCCGAGGATCGCGCCCTCGAGGTACGAGCAGTACTTC. Residues: CASSPRIAPSRYEQYF.

This sequence joins TRBV7-2 and TRBJ1-2; TRBD1 might be the D (6 bases). The CDR3 has 13 residues. CDR1 and CDR2 (germline): SGHTA, FQGNSA. Trimming pared 6 bases from V and 4 bases from J, leaving 12 bases between. For the CDR3, the DNA is TGTGCCAGCAGAGAACAGGGTAGCTATGGCTACACCTTC. Translating it yields CASREQGSYGYTF.

In this sample, this clone turned up once. This chain joins TRBV29-1 and TRBJ2-7, with 8 bases lining up with TRBD1. The ends lost 1 base at V and 7 bases at J; junction bases unmatched: 12. The CDR3 has 15 amino acids. Germline CDR1 reads SQVTM; CDR2 reads ANQGSEA. The CDR3 DNA follows: TGCAGCGTTGAAGCCCGAGGCGGACAGGGAGAGGAGCAGTACTTC. Translation gives CSVEARGGQGEEQYF.

The chain is built from TRBV11-2 and TRBJ1-2, with D perhaps TRBD1 (6 bases). CDR1 SGHAT and CDR2 FQNNGV come from the germline V gene. The CDR3 spans 14 residues. V was clipped by 3 bases and J by 5 bases, with 13 bases between them. CDR3 nucleotide sequence: TGTGCCAGCAGCTTTTCGACCCAGGGGTATGGCTACACCTTC. It encodes CASSFSTQGYGYTF. The whole variable domain, filled in from reference TRBV11-2 and TRBJ1-2, reads EAGVAQSPRYKIIEKRQSVAFWCNPISGHATLYWYQQILGQGPKLLIQFQNNGVVDDSQLPKDRFSAERLKGVDSTLKIQPAKLEDSAVYLCASSFSTQGYGYTFGSGTRLTVV.

This chain links TRBV7-7 with TRBJ1-4; 8 positions agree with TRBD1. The germline CDR1 and CDR2 sequences are SSHAT and FNYEAQ (reference sequence). Trimming removed 5 bases from V and 4 bases from J; junction bases left unmatched: 6. CDR3 size: 15 residues. The CDR3 bases are TGTGCCAGCAGCCCGTGGGACAGGTTTAATGAAAAACTGTTTTTT. Protein sequence: CASSPWDRFNEKLFF.

This clone was counted a single time. The genes are TRBV7-2 and TRBJ2-1, with D hard to call. Germline-derived CDR1 and CDR2 are SGHTA and FQGNSA. Trimming cost V 5 bases and J 0 bases, with 14 bases left between them. CDR3 length: 16 residues. The CDR3 sequence: CASSQWTSASYNEQFF. Here the CDR3 DNA reads TGTGCCAGCAGCCAATGGACGTCGGCCTCCTACAATGAGCAGTTCTTC.

This chain joins TRBV6-5 and TRBJ2-3; D perhaps matches TRBD2 (5 bases). Germline CDR1 and CDR2: MNHEY and SVGAGI. The CDR3 is 13 amino acids. The V and J ends lost 10 bases and 4 bases respectively, with 15 bases between them. CDR3 nucleotide sequence: TGTGCCACCACGGGCGGGTTTCCAGATACGCAGTATTTT. It encodes CATTGGFPDTQYF.